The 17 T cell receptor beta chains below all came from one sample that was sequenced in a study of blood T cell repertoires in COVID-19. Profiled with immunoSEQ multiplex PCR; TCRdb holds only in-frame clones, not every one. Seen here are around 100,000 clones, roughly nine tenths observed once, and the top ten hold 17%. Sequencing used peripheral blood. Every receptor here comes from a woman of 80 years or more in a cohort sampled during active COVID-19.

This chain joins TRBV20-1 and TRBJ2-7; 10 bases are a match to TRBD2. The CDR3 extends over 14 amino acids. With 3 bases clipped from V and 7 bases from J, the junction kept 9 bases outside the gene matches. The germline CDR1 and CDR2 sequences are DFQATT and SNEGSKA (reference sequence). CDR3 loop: CSASFLAGVQEQYF. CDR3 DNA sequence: TGCAGTGCTAGTTTCCTAGCGGGAGTTCAGGAGCAGTACTTC.

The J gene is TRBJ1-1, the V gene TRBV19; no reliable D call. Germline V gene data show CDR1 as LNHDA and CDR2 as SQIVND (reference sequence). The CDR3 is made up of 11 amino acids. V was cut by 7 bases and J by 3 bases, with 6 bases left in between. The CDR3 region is CASTGYTEAFF. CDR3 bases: TGTGCCAGTACCGGTTACACTGAAGCTTTCTTT.

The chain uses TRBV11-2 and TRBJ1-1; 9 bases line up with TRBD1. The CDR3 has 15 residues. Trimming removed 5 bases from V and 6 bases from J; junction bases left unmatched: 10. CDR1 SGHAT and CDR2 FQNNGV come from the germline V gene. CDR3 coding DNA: TGTGCCAGCAGCCTCTTGGGACAGGGTATCTCTGAAGCTTTCTTT. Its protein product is CASSLLGQGISEAFF.

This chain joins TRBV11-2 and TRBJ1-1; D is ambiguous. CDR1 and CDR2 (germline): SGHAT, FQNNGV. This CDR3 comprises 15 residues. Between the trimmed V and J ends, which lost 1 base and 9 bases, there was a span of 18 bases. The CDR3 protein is CASSLVDHLGGKAFF. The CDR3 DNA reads TGTGCCAGCAGCTTAGTGGACCACCTCGGAGGGAAAGCTTTCTTT.

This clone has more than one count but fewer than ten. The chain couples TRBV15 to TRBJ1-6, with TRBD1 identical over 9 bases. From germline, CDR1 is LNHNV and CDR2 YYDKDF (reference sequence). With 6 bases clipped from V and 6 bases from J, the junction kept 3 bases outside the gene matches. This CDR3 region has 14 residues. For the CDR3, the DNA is TGTGCCACCAGTGCGGGACAGGGTAATTCACCCCTCCACTTT. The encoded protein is CATSAGQGNSPLHF.

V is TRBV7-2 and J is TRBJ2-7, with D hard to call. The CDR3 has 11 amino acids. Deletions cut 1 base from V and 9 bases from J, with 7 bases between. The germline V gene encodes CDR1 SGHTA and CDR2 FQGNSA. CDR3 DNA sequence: TGTGCCAGCAGCTTAGTCAGTGGGCAGTACTTC. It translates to CASSLVSGQYF.

This chain's CDR3 is CASSLWVGTLSYEQYF. The CDR3 region has the DNA TGTGCCAGCAGCTTGTGGGTTGGGACACTTTCCTACGAGCAGTACTTC. The chain joins TRBV5-8 to TRBJ2-7; D is possibly TRBD1 (6 bases). V gave up 1 base and J gave up 1 base, with 15 bases separating them. The CDR3 covers 16 residues. Germline loops: CDR1 SGHTS, CDR2 YDEGEE. Drawing the rest from reference TRBV5-8 and TRBJ2-7, the complete variable domain is EAGVTQSPTHLIKTRGQQATLRCSPISGHTSVYWYQQALGLGLQFLLWYDEGEERNRGNFPPRFSGRQFPNYSSELNVNALELEDSALYLCASSLWVGTLSYEQYFGPGTRLTVT.

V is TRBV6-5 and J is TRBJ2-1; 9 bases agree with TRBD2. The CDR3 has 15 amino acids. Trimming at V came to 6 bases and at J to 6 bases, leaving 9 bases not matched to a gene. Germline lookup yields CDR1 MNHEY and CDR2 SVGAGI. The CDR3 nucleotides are TGTGCCAGCAGATTGACTAGCGGAGGGTTCAATGAGCAGTTCTTC. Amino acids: CASRLTSGGFNEQFF.

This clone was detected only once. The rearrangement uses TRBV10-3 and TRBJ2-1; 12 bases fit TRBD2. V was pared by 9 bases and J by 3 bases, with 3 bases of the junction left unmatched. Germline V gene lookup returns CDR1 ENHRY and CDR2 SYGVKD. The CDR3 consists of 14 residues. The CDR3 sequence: CAIGLAGIYNEQFF. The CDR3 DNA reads TGTGCCATAGGACTAGCGGGGATCTACAATGAGCAGTTCTTC.

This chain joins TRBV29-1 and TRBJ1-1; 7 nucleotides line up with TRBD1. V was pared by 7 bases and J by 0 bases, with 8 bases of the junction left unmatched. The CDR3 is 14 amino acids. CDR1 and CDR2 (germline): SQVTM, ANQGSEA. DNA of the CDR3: TGCAGCGAATCGACAGGGAGAATGAACACTGAAGCTTTCTTT. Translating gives CSESTGRMNTEAFF.

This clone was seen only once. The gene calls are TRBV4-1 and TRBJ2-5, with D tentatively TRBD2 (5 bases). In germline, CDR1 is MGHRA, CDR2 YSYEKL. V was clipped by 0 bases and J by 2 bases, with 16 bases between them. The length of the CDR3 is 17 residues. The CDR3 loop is CASSQETASGQQETQYF. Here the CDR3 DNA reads TGCGCCAGCAGCCAAGAAACGGCGAGCGGCCAACAAGAGACCCAGTACTTC.

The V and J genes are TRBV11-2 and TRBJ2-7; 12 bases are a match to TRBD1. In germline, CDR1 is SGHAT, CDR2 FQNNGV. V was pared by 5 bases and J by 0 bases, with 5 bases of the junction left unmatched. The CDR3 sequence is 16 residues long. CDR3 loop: CASSQGTGGGSYEQYF. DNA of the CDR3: TGTGCCAGCAGCCAAGGGACAGGGGGCGGCTCCTACGAGCAGTACTTC.

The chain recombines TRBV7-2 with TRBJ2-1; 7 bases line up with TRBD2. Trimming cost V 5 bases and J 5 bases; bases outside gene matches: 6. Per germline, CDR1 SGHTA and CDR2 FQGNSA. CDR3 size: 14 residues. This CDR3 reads CASSPSGGNNEQFF. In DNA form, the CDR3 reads TGTGCCAGCAGCCCCTCGGGGGGAAACAATGAGCAGTTCTTC.

The CDR3 region is CASAQDRGGEAFF. The DNA of the CDR3 is TGTGCTAGTGCCCAAGACAGGGGAGGAGAAGCTTTCTTT. V usage is TRBV12-5 and J usage is TRBJ1-1; 8 bases fit TRBD1. J was trimmed by 8 bases and V by 7 bases; bases with no gene match: 9. From germline, CDR1 is LGHNT and CDR2 FRNRAP. This CDR3 is 13 amino acids long.

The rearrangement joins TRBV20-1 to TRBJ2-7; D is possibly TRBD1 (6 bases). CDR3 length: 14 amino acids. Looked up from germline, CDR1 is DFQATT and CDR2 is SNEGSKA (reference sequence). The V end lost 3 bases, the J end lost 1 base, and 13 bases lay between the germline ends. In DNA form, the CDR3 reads TGCAGTGCTAGTGTAAACAGGGCGTCCTACGAGCAGTACTTC. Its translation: CSASVNRASYEQYF.

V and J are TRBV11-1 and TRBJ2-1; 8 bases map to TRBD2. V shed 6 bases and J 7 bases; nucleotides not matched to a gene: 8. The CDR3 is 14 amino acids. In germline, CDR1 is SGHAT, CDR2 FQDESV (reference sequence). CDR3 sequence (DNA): TGTGCCAGCAGTCTATGGACTAGCCGGAATGAGCAGTTCTTC. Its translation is CASSLWTSRNEQFF.

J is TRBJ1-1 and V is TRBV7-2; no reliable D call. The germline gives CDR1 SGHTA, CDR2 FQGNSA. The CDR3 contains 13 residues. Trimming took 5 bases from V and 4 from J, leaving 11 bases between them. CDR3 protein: CASSPWAVTEAFF. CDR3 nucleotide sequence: TGTGCCAGCAGCCCGTGGGCAGTCACTGAAGCTTTCTTT.